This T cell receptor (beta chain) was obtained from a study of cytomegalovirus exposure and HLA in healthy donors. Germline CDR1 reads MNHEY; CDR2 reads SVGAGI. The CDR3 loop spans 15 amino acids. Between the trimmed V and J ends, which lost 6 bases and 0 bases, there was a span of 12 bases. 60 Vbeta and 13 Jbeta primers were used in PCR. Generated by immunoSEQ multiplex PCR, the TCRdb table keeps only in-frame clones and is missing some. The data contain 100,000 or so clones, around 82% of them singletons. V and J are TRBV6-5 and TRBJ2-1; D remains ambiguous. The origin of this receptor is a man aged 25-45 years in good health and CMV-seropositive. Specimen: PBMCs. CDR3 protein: CASRTPRSSYNEQFF. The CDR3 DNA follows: TGTGCCAGCAGAACCCCTAGGAGCTCCTACAATGAGCAGTTCTTC.